Listed below are T cell receptor beta chains from one sample, sequenced in a study of T cell responses to AZD1222 COVID-19 vaccine. TCRdb keeps only in-frame clones here, not all; method: immunoSEQ multiplex PCR. This sample has roughly 150,000 clones, with roughly nine tenths found just once. The sequences come from peripheral blood, collected 28 days after the second AZD1222 dose. These receptors were taken from an adult who received the AZD1222 COVID-19 vaccine. The CDR3 runs from the conserved cysteine through the conserved F or W. Each record gives: CDR3 protein, CDR3 DNA, D gene, J gene, clone size, V gene, CDR3 length. A D gene is named only where the DNA matches it firmly. The listing skips clone size in some rows; elsewhere it reads once, few, many or a size class.

CASSFQGGGLEDTQYF TGTGCCAGCAGCTTTCAGGGTGGGGGACTCGAGGATACGCAGTATTTT NA TRBJ2-3 NA TRBV5-4 16
CASSQDFVDRGIGRAEAFF TGTGCCAGCAGCCAAGATTTTGTCGACAGGGGTATCGGGAGGGCTGAAGCTTTCTTT TRBD1 TRBJ1-1 NA TRBV14 19
CASSLIIRGAGETQYF TGTGCCAGCAGCTTAATTATACGGGGGGCTGGGGAGACCCAGTACTTC NA TRBJ2-5 NA TRBV5-6 16
CASSGGGWGNQPQHF TGTGCCAGCAGTGGAGGGGGTTGGGGCAATCAGCCCCAGCATTTT NA TRBJ1-5 NA TRBV28 15
CSVEDENRGGNTIYF TGCAGCGTTGAAGATGAAAACAGGGGTGGAAACACCATATATTTT TRBD1 TRBJ1-3 NA TRBV29-1 15
CASSEFVGQGGYTF TGTGCCAGCAGTGAGTTCGTAGGGCAGGGTGGCTACACCTTC NA TRBJ1-2 once TRBV6-4 14
CAKARTGRTNEKLFF TGTGCCAAGGCCCGTACAGGGCGGACTAATGAAAAACTGTTTTTT NA TRBJ1-4 NA TRBV10-3 15
CASSQERGFGGYTF TGCGCCAGCAGCCAAGAAAGGGGTTTCGGTGGCTACACCTTC NA TRBJ1-2 NA TRBV4-3 14
CASSQGGGVGANVLTF TGTGCCAGCAGCCAAGGGGGAGGGGTCGGGGCCAACGTCCTGACTTTC TRBD2 TRBJ2-6 NA TRBV3-1/TRBV3-2 16
CASSFSGLAYNEQFF TGTGCCAGCAGTTTTTCCGGACTAGCCTACAATGAGCAGTTCTTC TRBD2 TRBJ2-1 NA TRBV6-5 15
CASSVGVGTEAFF TGTGCCAGCAGTGTGGGGGTGGGGACTGAAGCTTTCTTT NA TRBJ1-1 NA TRBV2 13
CASNSGAHSPLHF TGTGCCAGCAACTCCGGGGCCCATTCACCCCTCCACTTT NA TRBJ1-6 NA TRBV27 13
CSVRPGQLHTEAFF TGCAGCGTTCGCCCCGGACAGCTCCACACTGAAGCTTTCTTT NA TRBJ1-1 few TRBV29-1 14
CAISESGPGRSDTQYF TGTGCCATCAGTGAGAGTGGGCCCGGCAGGTCAGATACGCAGTATTTT NA TRBJ2-3 once TRBV10-3 16
CASRGVGEKLFF TGTGCCAGCAGGGGGGTGGGTGAAAAACTGTTTTTT NA TRBJ1-4 NA TRBV6-5 12
CASSPGLGTTDTQYF TGTGCCAGCTCACCAGGGCTGGGGACCACAGATACGCAGTATTTT NA TRBJ2-3 NA TRBV18 15
CATSDQTGGNQPQHF TGTGCCACCAGTGACCAGACAGGGGGCAATCAGCCCCAGCATTTT TRBD1 TRBJ1-5 once TRBV24-1 15
CASSVGGQPRNTEAFF TGTGCCAGCAGCGTAGGAGGACAGCCGAGGAACACTGAAGCTTTCTTT NA TRBJ1-1 NA TRBV9 16
CASTRAPMTAGPEAFF TGTGCCAGCACTAGGGCCCCTATGACAGCCGGCCCTGAAGCTTTCTTT NA TRBJ1-1 once TRBV18 16
CSVETGNSGANVLTF TGCAGCGTTGAAACGGGGAACTCTGGGGCCAACGTCCTGACTTTC NA TRBJ2-6 NA TRBV29-1 15
CASSHLLADLYEQYF TGCGCCAGCAGCCATTTATTGGCGGACCTCTACGAGCAGTACTTC NA TRBJ2-7 few TRBV4-1 15
CASSIGGQGLYGYTF TGTGCCAGTAGTATAGGCGGACAGGGACTCTATGGCTACACCTTC TRBD1 TRBJ1-2 NA TRBV19 15
CSVAVSGATNEKLFF TGCAGCGTTGCGGTCTCGGGGGCAACTAATGAAAAACTGTTTTTT NA TRBJ1-4 NA TRBV29-1 15
CASSYGQFLSGNTIYF TGTGCCAGCTCATACGGACAGTTCCTCTCTGGAAACACCATATATTTT NA TRBJ1-3 NA TRBV18 16
CASSVVGQGNYGYTF TGTGCCAGCAGCGTAGTTGGACAGGGAAACTATGGCTACACCTTC TRBD1 TRBJ1-2 NA TRBV9 15
CASSQAQYNSPLHF TGTGCCAGCAGCCAAGCACAGTATAATTCACCCCTCCACTTT NA TRBJ1-6 NA TRBV3-1/TRBV3-2 14
CASSPGTGLNTEAFF TGTGCCAGCAGCCCCGGGACAGGGCTGAACACTGAAGCTTTCTTT TRBD1 TRBJ1-1 NA TRBV9 15
CASRGPYEQYF TGTGCCAGCAGGGGACCCTACGAGCAGTACTTC NA TRBJ2-7 NA TRBV6-5 11
CASSLPQDKAFF TGTGCCAGCAGTTTACCCCAAGATAAAGCTTTCTTT NA TRBJ1-1 NA TRBV28 12
CASSVGRDSYEQYF TGTGCCAGCAGCGTGGGGCGGGACTCCTACGAGCAGTACTTC NA TRBJ2-7 once TRBV9 14
CASSPTRSAPQHF TGTGCCAGCAGCCCAACAAGGTCGGCGCCCCAGCATTTT NA TRBJ1-5 NA TRBV14 13
CASSHLDRGFSPLHF TGTGCCAGCAGCCACCTCGACAGGGGGTTTTCACCCCTCCACTTT TRBD1 TRBJ1-6 NA TRBV3-1/TRBV3-2 15
CASSLASGFQNTEAFF TGCGCCAGCAGCTTGGCCTCAGGCTTCCAGAACACTGAAGCTTTCTTT NA TRBJ1-1 NA TRBV5-1 16
CASSPGLAGPTDTQYF TGTGCCAGCAGCCCAGGACTAGCGGGGCCCACAGATACGCAGTATTTT TRBD2 TRBJ2-3 NA TRBV11-3 16
CASIPTAGKASFF TGTGCCAGCATACCAACGGCCGGTAAGGCTTCGTTCTTC NA TRBJ2-1 NA TRBV7-2 13
CASSLAGGSRQNTEAFF TGTGCCAGCAGCTTGGCCGGGGGGTCGCGGCAGAACACTGAAGCTTTCTTT NA TRBJ1-1 NA TRBV5-4 17
CASSVVPSGDSTDTQYF TGTGCCAGCAGCGTAGTGCCTAGCGGGGACAGCACAGATACGCAGTATTTT TRBD2 TRBJ2-3 NA TRBV9 17
CATSRDGGTFLSNTDTQYF TGTGCCACCAGCAGAGATGGGGGGACTTTCCTCTCCAACACAGATACGCAGTATTTT NA TRBJ2-3 NA TRBV15 19
CATSDPPDPTGNFSYEQYF TGTGCCACCAGTGATCCACCGGATCCGACAGGGAATTTCTCCTACGAGCAGTACTTC TRBD1 TRBJ2-7 NA TRBV24-1 19
CASSRGQGAMLGYTF TGTGCCAGCAGCCGTGGACAGGGGGCTATGTTAGGCTACACCTTC TRBD1 TRBJ1-2 NA TRBV28 15
CASSVVGGSEAFF TGTGCCAGCAGCGTAGTGGGCGGGTCTGAAGCTTTCTTT NA TRBJ1-1 NA TRBV9 13
CASSLDPGGYGYTF TGCGCCAGCAGCTTGGATCCCGGTGGCTATGGCTACACCTTC NA TRBJ1-2 NA TRBV5-1 14
CASSDPGGASYEQFF TGTGCCAGCAGTGATCCCGGGGGAGCTAGCTATGAGCAGTTCTTC NA TRBJ2-1 NA TRBV25-1 15
CASSWTGPYEQYF TGTGCCAGCAGTTGGACAGGCCCCTACGAGCAGTACTTC TRBD1 TRBJ2-7 NA TRBV12-3/TRBV12-4 13
CASSPPGQGSYEQYF TGTGCCAGCAGCCCCCCGGGACAGGGGTCCTACGAGCAGTACTTC TRBD1 TRBJ2-7 NA TRBV7-8 15
CASSLVLAKHNQPQHF TGTGCCAGCAGTTTGGTGTTGGCCAAACACAATCAGCCCCAGCATTTT NA TRBJ1-5 NA TRBV6-2/TRBV6-3 16
CASSLGLVGGKNTEAFF TGTGCCAGCAGCTTAGGTCTGGTCGGGGGCAAAAACACTGAAGCTTTCTTT NA TRBJ1-1 NA TRBV13 17
CASSIAGGTYNEQFF TGTGCCAGCAGCATCGCAGGGGGCACCTACAATGAGCAGTTCTTC TRBD1 TRBJ2-1 NA TRBV7-2 15